This is a list of T cell receptor beta chains from one sample in a study of T cell changes during pregnancy in multiple sclerosis. The assay was immunoSEQ multiplex PCR, and TCRdb's table has in-frame clones only and misses some. Here the sample spans approximately 100,000 clones, about 92% being singletons. The sample consisted of peripheral blood, taken in the second trimester of pregnancy. The receptors derive from a female donor with multiple sclerosis, enrolled in a pregnancy study. Each CDR3 is given without its conserved first and last residue. Each record gives: V gene, D gene, CDR3 protein. A D gene is named only where the DNA matches it firmly.

V: TRBV6-5
D: NA
CDR3: ASSAGNSGNTIY

V: TRBV11-3
D: NA
CDR3: ASSLRGGTDTQY

V: TRBV29-1
D: NA
CDR3: SVSGLGTEAF

V: TRBV9
D: NA
CDR3: ASSPRDTDSYGYT

V: TRBV11-2
D: TRBD1
CDR3: ASSLGPGQGVDEQY

V: TRBV5-4
D: NA
CDR3: ASSLDSTGELF

V: TRBV10-2
D: TRBD2
CDR3: ASRTSGRETQY

V: TRBV7-9
D: NA
CDR3: ASSPRRDMVSGANVLT

V: TRBV5-1
D: TRBD2
CDR3: ASSLGPQAGGSYEQY

V: TRBV5-3
D: NA
CDR3: ARSLTRGKTEAF

V: TRBV28
D: NA
CDR3: ASSTQAEKLF

V: TRBV2
D: NA
CDR3: ASSEIAELGTYEQY

V: TRBV5-1
D: NA
CDR3: ASSLFQGEQY

V: TRBV29-1
D: TRBD1
CDR3: SAGQGNQPQH

V: TRBV18
D: NA
CDR3: ASSPTGYEQY

V: TRBV5-8
D: NA
CDR3: ASSLTRGTDTQY

V: TRBV6-1
D: TRBD1
CDR3: ASRTGTGSYEQY

V: TRBV4-1
D: NA
CDR3: ASSRSTGQPTDTQY

V: TRBV19
D: NA
CDR3: ASGRQSERTEAF

V: TRBV27
D: TRBD2
CDR3: ASSLAGGPDTQY

V: TRBV5-1
D: NA
CDR3: ASRPELGGDGYT

V: TRBV30
D: NA
CDR3: AWSVMTNNEQF

V: TRBV5-4
D: NA
CDR3: ASSFERVNYGYT

V: TRBV27
D: NA
CDR3: ASSLDRNTEAF

V: TRBV7-3
D: NA
CDR3: ASSPSGGGSYNEQF

V: TRBV10-3
D: TRBD2
CDR3: AIRRTSGGGTDTQY

V: TRBV11-3
D: NA
CDR3: ASSYSVGTGELF

V: TRBV10-1
D: TRBD2
CDR3: ASSELAGTGELF

V: TRBV19
D: TRBD1
CDR3: ASSPKTGTGDFGYT

V: TRBV5-1
D: NA
CDR3: ASSLQGRSSTDTQY

V: TRBV10-1
D: TRBD2
CDR3: ASSDFLAGLDTQY

V: TRBV29-1
D: TRBD1
CDR3: SVEGTGTSYEQY

V: TRBV5-1
D: NA
CDR3: ASSLTPYTQY

V: TRBV27
D: NA
CDR3: ASKTKQHNTEAF

V: TRBV27
D: NA
CDR3: ASNPGVPSTRHTEAF

V: TRBV25-1
D: NA
CDR3: ASSEQQGSTYNSPLH

V: TRBV19
D: NA
CDR3: ASVMGGGNTEAF

V: TRBV15
D: TRBD1
CDR3: ATRDRGLLNEQF

V: TRBV13
D: NA
CDR3: ASGGGQEHTGELF

V: TRBV30
D: NA
CDR3: AWSVTGGGYT

V: TRBV2
D: TRBD1
CDR3: ASRLTGGSEKLF

V: TRBV7-9
D: TRBD2
CDR3: ASSFSGSSRGEQF

V: TRBV28
D: TRBD2
CDR3: ASSPGLAVYTGELF

V: TRBV4-1
D: NA
CDR3: ASSQGSPRNTEAF

V: TRBV27
D: NA
CDR3: ASSLGLATDSYEQY

V: TRBV6-5
D: NA
CDR3: ASSYSTENTEAF

V: TRBV19
D: TRBD1
CDR3: ASSRDRTYEQY

V: TRBV18
D: NA
CDR3: ASSPGQPTNEKLF

V: TRBV7-9
D: NA
CDR3: ASTPSGGYGYT

V: TRBV29-1
D: NA
CDR3: SVGRDTNTGELF

V: TRBV18
D: NA
CDR3: ASSPGQLSGNTIY

V: TRBV19
D: TRBD1
CDR3: ASSKRGQGANEKLF

V: TRBV7-9
D: TRBD2
CDR3: ASRAGVSDTQY

V: TRBV4-2
D: NA
CDR3: ASSQGTRASYNEQF